A selection of T cell receptor beta chains follows, all from one sample in a study of shared clonotypes between healthy human individuals. The protocol was immunoSEQ multiplex PCR, while the TCRdb copy is restricted to in-frame clones and leaves out a portion. The data show approximately 350,000 clones, 96% seen once. Material for sequencing was memory CD8+ T cells sorted from blood. These receptors all come from a man under 40 in good health. The conserved cysteine and the conserved F or W are not part of the CDR3 here.

v_gene,j_gene,CDR3aa
TRBV11-2,TRBJ2-1,ASKLIPGGDNEQF
TRBV30,TRBJ1-2,AWRDPGQGENYGYT
TRBV29-1,TRBJ1-4,SGRQGEKLF
TRBV5-1,TRBJ1-5,ASSLGTASNQPQH
TRBV5-1,TRBJ1-1,ASSLEGAVTEAF
TRBV28,TRBJ2-7,ASSTGDRGSYEQY
TRBV4-2,TRBJ2-1,ASSQGGLGLHEQF
TRBV18,TRBJ1-1,ASSPNSLRLAAPAS
TRBV4-2,TRBJ2-3,ASSQGTGPDTQY
TRBV19,TRBJ2-1,ASSPEDRSYNEQF
TRBV9,TRBJ2-7,ASSVGQTYEQY
TRBV19,TRBJ2-6,ASSIRFSGANVLT
TRBV27,TRBJ1-1,ASSLDVLAMNTEAF
TRBV27,TRBJ2-5,ASSLVQETQY
TRBV5-1,TRBJ2-1,ASSLGVAGTEGPSRYYNEQF
TRBV27,TRBJ2-7,ASSLKEAGPYYEQY
TRBV30,TRBJ2-1,AWSGRGSYNEQF
TRBV11-3,TRBJ2-2,ASSLTTNTGELF
TRBV4-2,TRBJ1-1,ASSQDQRGTEAF
TRBV10-3,TRBJ2-7,AIRDIAGPYEQY
TRBV25-1,TRBJ2-2,ASSEKQGAPNTGELF
TRBV5-1,TRBJ2-7,ASSPPDRSYEQY
TRBV10-1,TRBJ1-2,ASSEYRFYGYT
TRBV11-3,TRBJ2-1,ASSQYAASEDNEQF
TRBV6-6,TRBJ2-1,ASSYPLAGGTNEQF
TRBV6-1,TRBJ2-5,ASSVTGGGETQY
TRBV18,TRBJ2-5,ASSRGEQETQY
TRBV4-1,TRBJ2-1,ASSQENVGEQF
TRBV6-5,TRBJ2-3,ASSYSMSTDTQY
TRBV25-1,TRBJ2-7,ASSWDRGVDEQY
TRBV19,TRBJ1-3,ASNPDRATGNTIY
TRBV30,TRBJ2-1,AWSVTSGAYNEQF
TRBV6-5,TRBJ1-2,ASVGQRAGGYGYT
TRBV2,TRBJ2-3,ASSESGRTDTQY
TRBV6-5,TRBJ2-1,ASTGYNEQF
TRBV7-8,TRBJ2-1,ASSLAGREQF
TRBV30,TRBJ2-6,AWRTAGANVLT